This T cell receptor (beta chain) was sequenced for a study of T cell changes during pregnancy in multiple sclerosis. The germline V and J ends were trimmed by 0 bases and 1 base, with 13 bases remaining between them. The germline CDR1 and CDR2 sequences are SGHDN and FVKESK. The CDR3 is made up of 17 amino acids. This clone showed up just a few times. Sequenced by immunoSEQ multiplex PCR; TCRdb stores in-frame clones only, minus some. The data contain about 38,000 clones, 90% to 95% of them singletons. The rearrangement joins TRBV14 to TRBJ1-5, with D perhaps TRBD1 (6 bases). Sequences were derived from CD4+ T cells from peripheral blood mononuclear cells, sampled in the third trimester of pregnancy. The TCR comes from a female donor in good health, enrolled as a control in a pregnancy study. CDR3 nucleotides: TGTGCCAGCAGCCAAGATTTAAGGGGGTGGAGCAATCAGCCCCAGCATTTT. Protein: CASSQDLRGWSNQPQHF.